This T cell receptor (beta chain) was documented in a study of blood T cell repertoires in COVID-19. About the research overall: In each case, the material was cDNA or gDNA derived from T cells, B-cell-depleted T cells, or PBMCs.

CDR3 size: 16 residues. CDR1 and CDR2 (germline): KGHDR, SFDVKD. Germline trimming cut 4 bases from V and 1 base from J; bases unmatched to any gene: 3. Repertoires were generated with immunoSEQ multiplex PCR, while TCRdb's copy carries only in-frame clones and drops some. The table records 95,000 to 150,000 clones, about 81% of them present only once. The V gene is TRBV24-1, the J gene TRBJ2-2, with TRBD1 matching over 9 bases. This TCR was sampled from a man under 40 with COVID-19, enrolled during active disease. The sample taken for sequencing was peripheral blood. The CDR3 loop is CATSEPGQGNTGELFF. CDR3 nucleotides: TGTGCCACCAGTGAACCGGGACAGGGGAACACCGGGGAGCTGTTTTTT.